The 19 T cell receptor beta chains below all came from one sample that was sequenced in a study of blood T cell repertoires in COVID-19. Some clones are missing from TCRdb's copy, which holds only in-frame ones; the method was immunoSEQ multiplex PCR. In the table there are 390,000 or so clones, roughly 87% of which are singletons. Sequencing used PBMCs or T cells enriched from blood (not recorded which). Receptors originate from a woman aged 45-59 years who had recovered from COVID-19.

The chain links TRBV19 to TRBJ2-5; tentatively, D is TRBD1 (6 bases). The CDR3 contains 15 residues. Germline assignment: CDR1 LNHDA and CDR2 SQIVND (reference sequence). The V and J ends lost 4 bases and 4 bases respectively, with 16 bases between them. The CDR3 nucleotides read TGTGCCAGTAGTACCAGGGGTGAGTTCGGAGAGACCCAGTACTTC. Its protein product is CASSTRGEFGETQYF. The full variable domain, in which reference TRBV19 and TRBJ2-5 provide the parts outside the CDR3, is DGGITQSPKYLFRKEGQNVTLSCEQNLNHDAMYWYRQDPGQGLRLIYYSQIVNDFQKGDIAEGYSVSREKKESFPLTVTSAQKNPTAFYLCASSTRGEFGETQYFGPGTRLLVL.

This clone was seen only once. The chain joins TRBV9 to TRBJ1-1, with TRBD1 as a possible D gene (5 bases). This CDR3 is built from 14 residues. Germline V gene data show CDR1 as SGDLS and CDR2 as YYNGEE. V was trimmed by 1 base and J by 1 base, leaving 8 bases between them. The CDR3 sequence: CASSVWGENTEAFF. The CDR3 region has the DNA TGTGCCAGCAGCGTATGGGGGGAGAACACTGAAGCTTTCTTT.

This clone came up a few times. The gene calls are TRBV7-9 and TRBJ1-6; D perhaps matches TRBD1 (6 bases). V gave up 4 bases and J gave up 10 bases, with 14 bases separating them. CDR3 size: 14 residues. Germline values: CDR1 SEHNR, CDR2 FQNEAQ (reference sequence). CDR3 sequence (DNA): TGTGCCAGCAGCTCAGGGGAGGGTGGATCACCCCTCCACTTT. This encodes CASSSGEGGSPLHF.

This chain links TRBV5-4 with TRBJ1-2, with 10 bases fitting TRBD1. This CDR3 spans 14 amino acids. Germline lookup yields CDR1 SGHNT and CDR2 YYREEE (reference sequence). Germline trimming cut 4 bases from V and 5 bases from J; bases unmatched to any gene: 5. In nucleotides, the CDR3 is TGTGCCAGCAGCCTGACAGGGGGCAGGTATGGCTACACCTTC. It codes for CASSLTGGRYGYTF.

The J gene is TRBJ2-1, the V gene TRBV5-4; possible D gene TRBD2, 6 bases. From germline, CDR1 is SGHNT and CDR2 YYREEE (reference sequence). The CDR3 runs to 15 residues. Trimming cost V 2 bases and J 0 bases, with 9 bases left between them. As DNA, the CDR3 is TGTGCCAGCAGCTTTGGAGGGAGCTCCTACAATGAGCAGTTCTTC. Translated: CASSFGGSSYNEQFF.

This chain uses TRBV30 with TRBJ1-1; 7 bases map to TRBD1. The CDR3 consists of 13 residues. Per germline, CDR1 GTSNPN and CDR2 SVGIG (reference sequence). V shed 3 bases, J shed 5 bases, and the junction held 6 bases outside the gene matches. The chain's CDR3 is CAWRGQLRTEAFF. The CDR3 coding sequence is TGTGCCTGGAGGGGACAGTTGAGAACTGAAGCTTTCTTT.

In DNA form, the CDR3 reads TGTGCCAGCAGCCACTCCCGAAACATAGGGGGGGACACTGAAGCTTTCTTT. It translates to CASSHSRNIGGDTEAFF. The chain uses TRBV3-1 (or the pseudogene TRBV3-2) and TRBJ1-1, with D possibly TRBD1 on 6 matching bases. From germline, CDR1 is LGHDT and CDR2 YNNKEL (reference sequence). This CDR3 contains 17 residues. Trimming took off 3 bases at V and 3 bases at J, with 20 bases between the two ends.

This clone appeared once. This chain's CDR3 is CASSNPGTVNSPLHF. CDR3 in DNA: TGTGCCAGCAGCAATCCCGGGACAGTTAATTCACCCCTCCACTTT. V and J are TRBV5-4 and TRBJ1-6, with 7 bases identical to TRBD1. This CDR3 contains 15 residues. Looked up from germline, CDR1 is SGHNT and CDR2 is YYREEE (reference sequence). Trimming cost V 4 bases and J 6 bases; bases outside gene matches: 7.

As DNA, the CDR3 is TGTGCCAGTAGTATAGAGGGCGCGGACAAGCATTTT. Its translation: CASSIEGADKHF. This sequence joins TRBV19 and TRBJ1-5; D is perhaps TRBD1 (5 bases). The CDR3 is 12 residues long. The V end lost 0 bases, the J end lost 14 bases, and 11 bases lay between the germline ends. Germline V gives CDR1 LNHDA, CDR2 SQIVND (reference sequence).

There are many counts of this clone. V gene TRBV18 combines with J gene TRBJ1-5; possibly TRBD1 for D (5 bases). CDR3 length equals 14 residues. Trimming pared 4 bases from V and 0 bases from J, leaving 7 bases between. The germline CDR1 and CDR2 sequences are KGHSH and LQKENI. The CDR3 nucleotides read TGTGCCAGCTCACGGGACTTTAGCAATCAGCCCCAGCATTTT. Residues: CASSRDFSNQPQHF.

The chain carries TRBV5-4 and TRBJ2-1; 10 nucleotides agree with TRBD2. V shed 3 bases, J shed 6 bases, and the junction held 6 bases outside the gene matches. The CDR3 contains 15 residues. CDR1 SGHNT and CDR2 YYREEE come from the germline V gene (reference sequence). CDR3 nucleotide sequence: TGTGCCAGCAGCTATAAGCGGGAGGGCCGCAATGAGCAGTTCTTC. The encoded protein is CASSYKREGRNEQFF.

The rearrangement joins TRBV19 to TRBJ2-6; D possibly corresponds to TRBD2 (5 bases). The CDR3 extends over 14 amino acids. Germline-derived CDR1 and CDR2 are LNHDA and SQIVND (reference sequence). V lost 8 bases and J 0 bases, leaving 8 bases between the germline ends. CDR3 loop: CASQDFSGANVLTF. The CDR3 coding sequence is TGTGCCAGTCAGGACTTCTCTGGGGCCAACGTCCTGACTTTC.

The chain employs TRBV6-1 and TRBJ1-1; D not certain. This CDR3 region has 11 residues. Looked up from germline, CDR1 is MNHNS and CDR2 is SASEGT. Trimming left V 6 bases short and J 6 bases short, with 8 bases between. CDR3 sequence: CASSRGAEAFF. Written as DNA, the CDR3 is TGTGCCAGCAGCCGAGGCGCTGAAGCTTTCTTT.

This chain uses TRBV3-1 (or the pseudogene TRBV3-2) with TRBJ1-2, with D perhaps matching TRBD1 (6 bases). V gave up 1 base and J gave up 4 bases, with 16 bases separating them. Germline assignment: CDR1 LGHDT and CDR2 YNNKEL (reference sequence). The CDR3 loop spans 16 amino acids. For the CDR3, the DNA is TGTGCCAGCAGCCAAGTAGGGCAGGGGAAGGGCTATGGCTACACCTTC. This codes for CASSQVGQGKGYGYTF.

V gene TRBV10-1 combines with J gene TRBJ1-5, with TRBD1 identical over 7 bases. The CDR3 has 16 residues. Germline assignment: CDR1 WNHNN and CDR2 SYGVQD (reference sequence). Trimming removed 6 bases from V and 5 bases from J; junction bases left unmatched: 13. The CDR3: CASRATGDGGDQPQHF. CDR3 DNA: TGCGCCAGCAGAGCCACAGGGGACGGGGGAGATCAGCCCCAGCATTTT.

The V gene is TRBV13, the J gene TRBJ1-2; D is undetermined. The CDR3 is 13 amino acids. In germline, CDR1 is PRHDT, CDR2 FYEKMQ (reference sequence). The V end was cut by 4 bases, the J end by 4 bases, with 10 bases between. The CDR3 DNA follows: TGTGCCAGCAGCTCGCCGGAGTTCTATGGCTACACCTTC. The encoded protein is CASSSPEFYGYTF.

This rearrangement joins TRBV5-6 to TRBJ2-7; 10 bases are shared with TRBD1. The V gene's germline CDR1 is SGHDT and CDR2 YYEEEE. The trim removed 3 bases at V and 7 bases at J, leaving 10 bases unmatched. This CDR3 comprises 15 residues. CDR3 DNA sequence: TGTGCCAGCAGCTACACCGGGACAGGGGATTTGGAGCAGTACTTC. As protein: CASSYTGTGDLEQYF.

Points on this clone: This sample includes further DNA sequences coding for the same CDR3. V is TRBV7-2 and J is TRBJ2-2; maybe TRBD1 (5 bases). The CDR3 contains 14 residues. The germline V gene has CDR1 SGHTA and CDR2 FQGNSA. V lost 5 bases, J lost 5 bases, and 12 bases lay in between. CDR3 sequence reads: CASSLGQGTGELFF. The CDR3 DNA reads as TGTGCCAGCAGCCTCGGGCAGGGAACCGGGGAGCTGTTTTTT.

This sequence joins TRBV27 and TRBJ1-3; D is unresolved. This CDR3 has 15 amino acids. Germline V gene lookup returns CDR1 MNHEY and CDR2 SMNVEV (reference sequence). Trimming took off 4 bases at V and 2 bases at J, with 12 bases between the two ends. The CDR3 here is CASSSWYTPGNTIYF. CDR3 nucleotides: TGTGCCAGCAGTTCCTGGTATACTCCTGGAAACACCATATATTTT.